Following are 20 T cell receptor beta chains from one sample sequenced in a study of shared clonotypes between healthy human individuals. Clones were sequenced by immunoSEQ multiplex PCR, and TCRdb holds only the in-frame ones, with some missing. This sample yields millions of clones, of which about 92% are seen a single time; under 0.15% belongs to the top ten. The material sequenced was naive CD4+ T cells sorted from blood. Regarding subset: CD45RA+ positively selected. The receptors here all came from a man aged 18 to 30 in good health.

V and J are TRBV27 and TRBJ2-1; weak D call: TRBD2 (5 bases). Germline-derived CDR1 and CDR2 are MNHEY and SMNVEV (reference sequence). Trimming removed 3 bases at V and 0 bases at J, with 15 bases between. The CDR3 runs to 17 residues. The CDR3 DNA reads as TGTGCCAGCAGTTTCTACCGGACTTCTAGCTCCTACAATGAGCAGTTCTTC. This translates into CASSFYRTSSSYNEQFF.

This rearrangement joins TRBV5-1 to TRBJ1-6; D gene uncertain. Germline CDR1 SGHRS, CDR2 YFSETQ. CDR3 length: 16 residues. The ends were cut back, 4 bases at V and 6 bases at J, with 17 bases in the middle. CDR3 protein: CASSTGLQAPNSPLHF. Written as DNA, the CDR3 is TGCGCCAGCAGCACCGGCCTTCAGGCGCCTAATTCACCCCTCCACTTT.

Written as DNA, the CDR3 is TGTGCCAGCAGCGGACTAGCGGGAACCAAGTACGAGCAGTACTTC. Its protein is CASSGLAGTKYEQYF. The rearrangement links TRBV7-2 to TRBJ2-7; 12 bases agree with TRBD2. This CDR3 has 15 residues. The germline gives CDR1 SGHTA, CDR2 FQGNSA. The ends lost 5 bases at V and 4 bases at J; junction bases unmatched: 6.

The rearrangement links TRBV29-1 to TRBJ2-7; either TRBD1 or TRBD2 may supply D (6 bases each). The germline gives CDR1 SQVTM, CDR2 ANQGSEA. Trimming cost V 4 bases and J 6 bases, with 19 bases left between them. The CDR3 is 14 residues long. CDR3 in amino acids: CSVGQGTGAVEQYF. CDR3 sequence (DNA): TGCAGCGTTGGCCAAGGTACGGGGGCCGTCGAGCAGTACTTC.

This CDR3 is CASSWQGAQNTEAFF. CDR3 nucleotides: TGTGCCAGTAGTTGGCAAGGTGCCCAGAACACTGAAGCTTTCTTT. The J gene is TRBJ1-1, the V gene TRBV19; no reliable D call. Per the germline V gene, CDR1 is LNHDA and CDR2 is SQIVND (reference sequence). The CDR3 totals 15 residues. Between the trimmed V and J ends, which lost 5 bases and 1 base, there was a span of 14 bases.

The V gene is TRBV6-6, the J gene TRBJ2-7; TRBD2 agrees at 10 bases. The CDR3 covers 15 residues. V gave up 0 bases and J gave up 2 bases; unmatched junction bases: 1. From germline, CDR1 is MNHNY and CDR2 SVGAGI (reference sequence). The CDR3 loop is CASSYSLAGAYEQYF. As DNA, the CDR3 is TGTGCCAGCAGTTACTCGCTAGCGGGAGCCTACGAGCAGTACTTC.

This clone was seen just once. The chain employs TRBV28 and TRBJ1-5, with a weak D call TRBD1 (5 bases). CDR1 MDHEN and CDR2 SYDVKM come from the germline V gene. V was shortened by 10 bases and J by 4 bases, with 14 bases between the two germline ends. The length of the CDR3 is 13 residues. CDR3 sequence: CATSGGRNQPQHF. DNA for the CDR3: TGTGCCACCAGCGGGGGGAGAAATCAGCCCCAGCATTTT.

Worth noting for this clone: Other DNA sequences from this sample encode an identical CDR3 as well. The chain couples TRBV7-9 to TRBJ2-2, with a tentative D call TRBD1 (6 bases). The V and J ends lost 4 bases and 6 bases respectively, with 9 bases between them. Germline V CDR1 and CDR2: SEHNR, FQNEAQ (reference sequence). This CDR3 has 13 amino acids. Here the CDR3 reads CASSYRVAGELFF. The DNA for the CDR3 is TGTGCCAGCAGCTACAGGGTTGCCGGGGAGCTGTTTTTT.

The chain recombines TRBV30 with TRBJ1-5; perhaps TRBD1 as D (6 bases). Germline V lookup: CDR1 GTSNPN, CDR2 SVGIG (reference sequence). The ends were cut back, 5 bases at V and 5 bases at J, with 13 bases in the middle. The CDR3 sequence is 13 residues long. This CDR3 is CAWGGDTYQPQHF. CDR3 coding DNA: TGTGCCTGGGGGGGGGACACCTATCAGCCCCAGCATTTT.

The chain uses TRBV28 and TRBJ2-5, with D unresolved. Deletions cut 5 bases from V and 5 bases from J, with 15 bases between. Germline V gene sequence: CDR1 MDHEN, CDR2 SYDVKM. The CDR3 covers 14 residues. The CDR3 region has the DNA TGTGCCAGCAGTCCGGCCCCTCTCGTCGAGACCCAGTACTTC. As protein: CASSPAPLVETQYF.

This clone was recorded once. Other DNA sequences in the sample encode the same CDR3. CDR3 DNA sequence: TGTGCCAGCAGCTTAGAAGGCGGTAGGGGGGAGACCCAGTACTTC. Encoded protein: CASSLEGGRGETQYF. V usage is TRBV7-2 and J usage is TRBJ2-5, with D perhaps TRBD1 (6 bases). This CDR3 contains 15 residues. Germline-derived CDR1 and CDR2 are SGHTA and FQGNSA. V was clipped by 1 base and J by 5 bases, with 14 bases between them. The whole variable domain, filled in from reference TRBV7-2 and TRBJ2-5, reads GAGVSQSPSNKVTEKGKDVELRCDPISGHTALYWYRQSLGQGLEFLIYFQGNSAPDKSGLPSDRFSAERTGGSVSTLTIQRTQQEDSAVYLCASSLEGGRGETQYFGPGTRLLVL.

This chain joins TRBV7-2 and TRBJ2-7, with TRBD2 identical over 13 bases. V shed 5 bases and J 3 bases; nucleotides not matched to a gene: 10. The CDR3 covers 17 residues. The germline CDR1 and CDR2 sequences are SGHTA and FQGNSA. CDR3 sequence (DNA): TGTGCCAGCAGCGCCCGGACTAGCGGGAGATCCCACTACGAGCAGTACTTC. It encodes CASSARTSGRSHYEQYF. Complete variable domain (other parts from reference TRBV7-2 and TRBJ2-7): GAGVSQSPSNKVTEKGKDVELRCDPISGHTALYWYRQSLGQGLEFLIYFQGNSAPDKSGLPSDRFSAERTGGSVSTLTIQRTQQEDSAVYLCASSARTSGRSHYEQYFGPGTRLTVT.

V gene TRBV7-9 combines with J gene TRBJ1-2, with TRBD1 matching over 9 bases. Trimming took 0 bases from V and 3 from J; bases not matched to a gene: 5. This CDR3 comprises 16 residues. Germline V gene lookup returns CDR1 SEHNR and CDR2 FQNEAQ (reference sequence). The CDR3 protein is CASSLAGTGHDYGYTF. CDR3 coding DNA: TGTGCCAGCAGCTTAGCTGGGACAGGGCACGACTATGGCTACACCTTC.

This clone appeared a single time. The chain carries TRBV7-2 and TRBJ1-2; D not resolved. Per the germline V gene, CDR1 is SGHTA and CDR2 is FQGNSA. V was clipped by 5 bases and J by 6 bases, with 16 bases between them. This CDR3 has 14 residues. CDR3 loop: CASSPRPRRDGYTF. CDR3 DNA sequence: TGTGCCAGCAGCCCCAGACCACGTCGGGATGGCTACACCTTC.

J is TRBJ2-5 and V is TRBV27, with D possibly being TRBD1 (6 bases). The CDR3 is made up of 13 amino acids. V dropped 3 bases and J dropped 5 bases, with 10 bases sitting between them. CDR1 is MNHEY and CDR2 is SMNVEV in the germline V gene (reference sequence). This CDR3 is CASSLRGSETQYF. CDR3 sequence (DNA): TGTGCCAGCAGTTTGAGGGGGTCGGAGACCCAGTACTTC.

This clone turned up a few times. The chain couples TRBV20-1 to TRBJ2-1; maybe TRBD2 (5 bases). V was trimmed by 5 bases and J by 8 bases, leaving 7 bases between them. Germline loops: CDR1 DFQATT, CDR2 SNEGSKA (reference sequence). CDR3 length: 10 residues. For the CDR3, the DNA is TGCAGTGCTGGAGGCGATGAGCAGTTCTTC. Amino acid sequence: CSAGGDEQFF.

V gene TRBV5-1 combines with J gene TRBJ2-1; TRBD2 matches 8 bases. The germline CDR1 and CDR2 sequences are SGHRS and YFSETQ. The ends lost 6 bases at V and 9 bases at J; junction bases unmatched: 17. CDR3 length: 16 residues. CDR3 sequence: CASTGRGYPNTGEQFF. CDR3 DNA: TGCGCCAGCACCGGGAGGGGCTACCCTAACACCGGTGAGCAGTTCTTC.

The rearrangement links TRBV18 to TRBJ2-2; 8 positions match TRBD1. Germline V gene sequence: CDR1 KGHSH, CDR2 LQKENI. The J segment lost 2 bases and the V segment lost 6 bases, leaving 5 bases of the junction unmatched. This CDR3 contains 15 residues. The CDR3 sequence: CASSGTGGNTGELFF. The CDR3 DNA is TGTGCCAGCTCGGGCACAGGGGGAAACACCGGGGAGCTGTTTTTT. Based on the CDR3 plus reference TRBV18 and TRBJ2-2, the full variable domain is NAGVMQNPRHLVRRRGQEARLRCSPMKGHSHVYWYRQLPEEGLKFMVYLQKENIIDESGMPKERFSAEFPKEGPSILRIQQVVRGDSAAYFCASSGTGGNTGELFFGEGSRLTVL.

This rearrangement joins TRBV6-5 to TRBJ1-6; tentative D call: TRBD1 (6 bases). The CDR3 runs 13 residues. V dropped 6 bases and J dropped 10 bases, with 13 bases sitting between them. Germline V gives CDR1 MNHEY, CDR2 SVGAGI. As DNA, the CDR3 is TGTGCCAGCAGAGCCTTAGGGGGATCACCCCTCCACTTT. Its protein product is CASRALGGSPLHF.

Turning to this clone: The sample has other DNA sequences that encode this CDR3 too. The chain joins TRBV5-6 to TRBJ1-1; tentative D call: TRBD1 (6 bases). V shed 5 bases and J shed 8 bases, with 13 bases lying between them. The CDR3 is 12 residues long. Looked up from germline, CDR1 is SGHDT and CDR2 is YYEEEE. The CDR3 nucleotides are TGTGCCAGCAGTCTGGAGGGGACAGAAGCTTTCTTT. Its translation: CASSLEGTEAFF.